This TCR beta chain was identified in a study of blood T cells in healthy people across ages. Trimming removed 1 base at V and 7 bases at J, with 17 bases between. The V gene's germline CDR1 is DFQATT and CDR2 SNEGSKA (reference sequence). CDR3 size: 14 residues. A second PCR of roughly 7 to 11 cycles used a sample-barcoded 5' primer and a J-beta primer mix. TCRdb reanalysed the 5' RACE reads using MiXCR and keeps one entry per CDR3 protein. The data contain 1.5 million to 2 million distinct CDR3 sequences, roughly 52% of them singletons. The sample, about 9.2 milliliters of peripheral blood, was drawn from each donor.

This TCR was sampled from a woman between 35 and 50 years old in good health. The chain couples TRBV20-1 to TRBJ2-7; tentatively, D is TRBD2 (5 bases). The sequenced material came from blood. Here the CDR3 reads CSARGEAITGEQYF. The CDR3 DNA follows: TGCAGTGCTAGAGGCGAGGCCATTACGGGGGAGCAGTACTTC.